Listed here is a single TCR beta chain. Per the original data handling: It was from reference gene primer amplification that nucleated cell counts were estimated. Some clones are missing from TCRdb's copy, which holds only in-frame ones; the method was immunoSEQ multiplex PCR. That table is the source of V, J and clone size, and D and trimming were worked out from the DNA. This table holds around 43,000 clones, 75% to 90% found once. These data come from a study of blood T cell repertoires in COVID-19. CDR1 is SNHLY and CDR2 is FYNNEI in the germline V gene. The CDR3 consists of 13 residues. With V trimmed by 7 bases and J by 7 bases, 7 bases remained unmatched.

The receptor was derived from a woman aged 70-85 years with acute or convalescent COVID-19. The sample was peripheral blood. The chain employs TRBV2 and TRBJ2-1; TRBD2 aligns across 7 bases. CDR3 loop: CASTQIGGNEQFF. The CDR3 nucleotides are TGTGCCAGCACCCAAATCGGGGGGAATGAGCAGTTCTTC.